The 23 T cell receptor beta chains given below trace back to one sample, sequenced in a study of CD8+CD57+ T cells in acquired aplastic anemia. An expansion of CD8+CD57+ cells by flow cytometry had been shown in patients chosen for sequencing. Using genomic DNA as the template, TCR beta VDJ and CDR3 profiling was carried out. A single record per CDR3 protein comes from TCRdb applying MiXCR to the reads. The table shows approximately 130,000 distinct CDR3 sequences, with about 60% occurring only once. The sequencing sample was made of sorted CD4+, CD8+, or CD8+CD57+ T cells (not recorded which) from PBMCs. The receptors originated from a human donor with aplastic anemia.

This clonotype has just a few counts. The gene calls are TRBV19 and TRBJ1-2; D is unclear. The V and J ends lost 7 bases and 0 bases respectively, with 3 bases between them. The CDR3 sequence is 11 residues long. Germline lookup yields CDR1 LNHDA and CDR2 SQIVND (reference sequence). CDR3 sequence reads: CASNPNYGYTF. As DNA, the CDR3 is TGTGCCAGTAATCCTAACTATGGCTACACCTTC.

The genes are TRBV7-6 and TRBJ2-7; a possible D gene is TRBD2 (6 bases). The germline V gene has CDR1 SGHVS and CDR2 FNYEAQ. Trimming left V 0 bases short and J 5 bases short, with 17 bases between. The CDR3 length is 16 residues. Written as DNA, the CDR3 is TGTGCCAGCAGCTTAGCTTGGGGAGGAGGAGGTAACGAGCAGTACTTC. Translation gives CASSLAWGGGGNEQYF.

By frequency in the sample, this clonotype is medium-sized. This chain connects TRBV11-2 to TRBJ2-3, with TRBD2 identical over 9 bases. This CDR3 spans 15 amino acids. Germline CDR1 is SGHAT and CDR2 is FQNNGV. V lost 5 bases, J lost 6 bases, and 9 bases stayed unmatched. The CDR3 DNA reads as TGTGCCAGCAGCCCGGGGGCGGGAGGGCCGGATACGCAGTATTTT. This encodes CASSPGAGGPDTQYF.

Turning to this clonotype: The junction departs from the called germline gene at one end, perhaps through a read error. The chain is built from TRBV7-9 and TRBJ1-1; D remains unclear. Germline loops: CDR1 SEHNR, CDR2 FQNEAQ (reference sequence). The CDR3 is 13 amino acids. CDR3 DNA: TGTGCCGGCAGCTTCGAGATGAACACTGAAGCTTTCTTT. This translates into CAGSFEMNTEAFF.

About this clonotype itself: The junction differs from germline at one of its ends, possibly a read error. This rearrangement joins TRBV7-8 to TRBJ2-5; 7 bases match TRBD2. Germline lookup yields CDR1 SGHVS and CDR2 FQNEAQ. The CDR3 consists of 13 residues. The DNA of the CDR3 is TGCGCCAGCCCTGGCGGGAGAGGAGAGACCCAGTACTTC. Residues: CASPGGRGETQYF.

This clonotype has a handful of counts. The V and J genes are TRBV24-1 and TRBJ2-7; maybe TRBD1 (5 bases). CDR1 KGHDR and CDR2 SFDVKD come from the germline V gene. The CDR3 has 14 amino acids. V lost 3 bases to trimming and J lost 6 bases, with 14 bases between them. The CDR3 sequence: CATSDPNDSFEQYF. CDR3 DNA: TGTGCCACCAGTGATCCAAATGACAGTTTCGAGCAGTACTTC.

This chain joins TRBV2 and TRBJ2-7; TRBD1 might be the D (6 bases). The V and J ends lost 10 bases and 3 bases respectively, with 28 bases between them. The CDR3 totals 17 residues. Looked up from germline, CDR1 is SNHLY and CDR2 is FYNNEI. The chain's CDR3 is CATPKNPGTNIIYEQYF. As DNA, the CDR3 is TGTGCCACCCCAAAGAATCCGGGGACAAATATAATCTACGAGCAGTACTTC.

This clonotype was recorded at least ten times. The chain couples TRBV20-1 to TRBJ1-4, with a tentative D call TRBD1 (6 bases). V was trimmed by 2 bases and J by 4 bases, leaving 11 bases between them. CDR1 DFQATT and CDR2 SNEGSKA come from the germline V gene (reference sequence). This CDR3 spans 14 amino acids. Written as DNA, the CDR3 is TGCAGTGCTAGACTAGGGGGGGTTAATGAAAAACTGTTTTTT. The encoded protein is CSARLGGVNEKLFF.

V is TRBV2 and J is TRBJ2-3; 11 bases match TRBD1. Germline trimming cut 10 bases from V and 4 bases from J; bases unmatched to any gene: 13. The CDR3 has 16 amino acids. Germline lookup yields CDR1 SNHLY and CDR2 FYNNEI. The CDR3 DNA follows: TGTGCCACTCCACAAAGACCGGGACAGGGGGCAGATACGCAGTATTTT. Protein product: CATPQRPGQGADTQYF. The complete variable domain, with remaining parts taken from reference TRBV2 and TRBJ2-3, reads EPEVTQTPSHQVTQMGQEVILRCVPISNHLYFYWYRQILGQKVEFLVSFYNNEISEKSEIFDDQFSVERPDGSNFTLKIRSTKLEDSAMYFCATPQRPGQGADTQYFGPGTRLTVL.

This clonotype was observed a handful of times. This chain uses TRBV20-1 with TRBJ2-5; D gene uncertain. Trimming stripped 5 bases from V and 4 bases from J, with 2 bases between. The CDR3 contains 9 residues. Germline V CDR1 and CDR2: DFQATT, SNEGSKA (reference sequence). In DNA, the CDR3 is TGCAGTGCTCTAGAGACCCAGTACTTC. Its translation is CSALETQYF.

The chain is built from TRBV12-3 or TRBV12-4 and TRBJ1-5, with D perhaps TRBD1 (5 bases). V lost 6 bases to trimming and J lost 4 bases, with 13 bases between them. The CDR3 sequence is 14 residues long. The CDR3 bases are TGTGCCAGCAGGCTGGGGGAAAGGAATCAGCCCCAGCATTTT. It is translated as CASRLGERNQPQHF.

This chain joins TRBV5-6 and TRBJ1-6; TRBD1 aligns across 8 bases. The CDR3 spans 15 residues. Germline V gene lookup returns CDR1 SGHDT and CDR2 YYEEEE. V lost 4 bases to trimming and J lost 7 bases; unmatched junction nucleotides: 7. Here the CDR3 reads CASSVRTGPNSPLHF. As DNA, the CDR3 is TGTGCCAGCAGCGTCCGGACAGGGCCCAATTCACCCCTCCACTTT.

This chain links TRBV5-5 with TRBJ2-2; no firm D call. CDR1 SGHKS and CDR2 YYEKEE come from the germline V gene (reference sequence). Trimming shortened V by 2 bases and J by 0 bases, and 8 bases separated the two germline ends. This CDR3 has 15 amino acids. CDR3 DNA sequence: TGTGCCAGCAGCTTTACGAGAACGAACACCGGGGAGCTGTTTTTT. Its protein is CASSFTRTNTGELFF.

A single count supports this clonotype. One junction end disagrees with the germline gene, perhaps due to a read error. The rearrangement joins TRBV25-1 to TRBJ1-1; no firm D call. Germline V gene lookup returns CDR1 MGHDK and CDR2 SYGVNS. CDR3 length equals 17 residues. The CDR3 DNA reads TGTACCAGCAGTGAATATACGGGAGGGATAGGGAACACTGAAGCTTTCTTT. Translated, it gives CTSSEYTGGIGNTEAFF. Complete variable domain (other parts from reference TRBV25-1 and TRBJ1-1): EADIYQTPRYLVIGTGKKITLECSQTMGHDKMYWYQQDPGMELHLIHYSYGVNSTEKGDLSSESTVSRIRTEHFPLTLESARPSHTSQYLCTSSEYTGGIGNTEAFFGQGTRLTVV.

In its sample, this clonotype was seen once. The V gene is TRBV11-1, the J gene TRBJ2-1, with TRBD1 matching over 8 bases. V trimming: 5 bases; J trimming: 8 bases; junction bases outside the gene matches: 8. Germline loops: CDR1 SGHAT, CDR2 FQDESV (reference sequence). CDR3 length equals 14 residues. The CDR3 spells CASSPPTGAHEQFF. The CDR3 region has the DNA TGTGCCAGCAGCCCCCCGACAGGGGCCCATGAGCAGTTCTTC. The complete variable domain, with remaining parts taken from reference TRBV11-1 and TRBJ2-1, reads EAEVAQSPRYKITEKSQAVAFWCDPISGHATLYWYRQILGQGPELLVQFQDESVVDDSQLPKDRFSAERLKGVDSTLKIQPAELGDSAMYLCASSPPTGAHEQFFGPGTRLTVL.

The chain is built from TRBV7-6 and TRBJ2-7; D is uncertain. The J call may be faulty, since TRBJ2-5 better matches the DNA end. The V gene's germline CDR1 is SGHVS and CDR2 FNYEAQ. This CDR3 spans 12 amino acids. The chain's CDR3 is CASSFSQETQYF. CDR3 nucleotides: TGTGCCAGCAGCTTTTCCCAAGAGACCCAGTACTTC.

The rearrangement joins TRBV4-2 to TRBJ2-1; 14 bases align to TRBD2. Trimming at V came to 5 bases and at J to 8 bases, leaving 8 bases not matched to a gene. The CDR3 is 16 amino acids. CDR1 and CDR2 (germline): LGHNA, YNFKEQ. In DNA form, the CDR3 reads TGTGCCAGCAGCGCCTTGACTAGCGGGGGGGCCCATGAGCAGTTCTTC. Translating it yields CASSALTSGGAHEQFF.

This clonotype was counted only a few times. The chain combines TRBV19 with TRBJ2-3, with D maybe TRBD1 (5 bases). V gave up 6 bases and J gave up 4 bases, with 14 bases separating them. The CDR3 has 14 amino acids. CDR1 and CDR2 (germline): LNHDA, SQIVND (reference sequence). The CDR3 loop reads CASSSEFRADTQYF. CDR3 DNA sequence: TGTGCCAGTAGCTCGGAGTTCAGGGCAGATACGCAGTATTTT.

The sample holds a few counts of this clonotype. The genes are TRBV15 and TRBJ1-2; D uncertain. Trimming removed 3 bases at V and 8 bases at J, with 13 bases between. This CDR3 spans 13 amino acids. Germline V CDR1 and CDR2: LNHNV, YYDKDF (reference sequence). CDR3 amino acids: CATSSPDLWGYTF. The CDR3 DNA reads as TGTGCCACCAGCAGCCCGGACCTGTGGGGCTACACCTTC.

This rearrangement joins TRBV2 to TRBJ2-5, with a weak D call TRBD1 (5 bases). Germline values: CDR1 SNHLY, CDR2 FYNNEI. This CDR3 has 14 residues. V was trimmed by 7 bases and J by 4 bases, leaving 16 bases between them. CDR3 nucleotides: TGTGCCAGCACTGGGGCGAATGGTATAGAGACCCAGTACTTC. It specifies CASTGANGIETQYF.

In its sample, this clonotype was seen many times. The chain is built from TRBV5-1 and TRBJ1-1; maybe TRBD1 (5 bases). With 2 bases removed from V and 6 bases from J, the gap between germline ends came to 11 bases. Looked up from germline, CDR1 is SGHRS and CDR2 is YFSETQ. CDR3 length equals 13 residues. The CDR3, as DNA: TGCGCCAGCAGCTTTTACGTGGGGGCTGAAGCTTTCTTT. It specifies CASSFYVGAEAFF.

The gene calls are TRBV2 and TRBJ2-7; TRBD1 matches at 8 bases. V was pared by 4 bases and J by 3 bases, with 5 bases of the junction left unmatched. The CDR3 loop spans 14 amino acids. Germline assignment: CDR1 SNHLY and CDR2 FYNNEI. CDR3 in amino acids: CASSARTGIYEQYF. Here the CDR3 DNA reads TGTGCCAGCAGTGCAAGGACAGGGATCTACGAGCAGTACTTC. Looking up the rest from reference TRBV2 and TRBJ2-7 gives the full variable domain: EPEVTQTPSHQVTQMGQEVILRCVPISNHLYFYWYRQILGQKVEFLVSFYNNEISEKSEIFDDQFSVERPDGSNFTLKIRSTKLEDSAMYFCASSARTGIYEQYFGPGTRLTVT.

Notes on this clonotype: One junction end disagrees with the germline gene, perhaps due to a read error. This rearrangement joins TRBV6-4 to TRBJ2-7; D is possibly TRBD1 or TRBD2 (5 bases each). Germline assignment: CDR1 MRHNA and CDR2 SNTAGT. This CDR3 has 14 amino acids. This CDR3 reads CASRDRGELYVQYF. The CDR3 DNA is TGTGCCAGCAGAGATAGAGGGGAACTCTACGTGCAGTACTTC.